The 32 T cell receptor beta chains below all came from one sample that was sequenced in a study of spatial heterogeneity in lung cancer (dated by TCRdb to the late 2010s). In the paper's terms, the time point label means: sample taken at primary tumor resection. Libraries came from 5' RACE. The sample was run on a NextSeq 500. TCRdb trimmed public reads at Q25 via fastp, called clones via MiXCR and kept in-frame beta chains. Rows merge per CDR3 protein into single entries with the most common DNA and genes. Present in this sample are 45,000 to 55,000 distinct CDR3 sequences, around 5.2% of which were seen just once. In total, the top ten clones hold 11% of the sample. The material was PBMCs, obtained at surgery. The receptors were gathered from a male donor with early-stage non-small cell lung cancer.

Ten or more counts support this clonotype. The gene calls are TRBV12-3 or TRBV12-4 and TRBJ1-1; 9 bases map to TRBD1. The V segment lost 5 bases and the J segment 4 bases; nucleotides outside the gene matches: 11. CDR3 length: 16 residues. Written as DNA, the CDR3 is TGTGCCAGCAGTAGCCCTCCGGGACAGGGAGCCACTGAAGCTTTCTTT. Residues: CASSSPPGQGATEAFF.

There are a few counts of this clonotype. The chain uses TRBV6-5 and TRBJ2-1; 9 bases are a match to TRBD2. After removal of 0 bases from V and 7 bases from J, the junction contained 10 bases not matched to a gene. The CDR3 sequence is 17 residues long. Germline-derived CDR1 and CDR2 are MNHEY and SVGAGI. DNA for the CDR3: TGTGCCAGCAGTTACTCAGCGACTAGCGGACCCTTGAATGAGCAGTTCTTC. Translated, it gives CASSYSATSGPLNEQFF.

This clonotype showed up many times. The chain has TRBV12-3 or TRBV12-4 and TRBJ2-3, with unresolved D. V lost 5 bases to trimming and J lost 7 bases, with 13 bases between them. There are 13 residues in the CDR3. CDR3 region: CASSPPGRNTQYF. In DNA, the CDR3 is TGTGCCAGCAGTCCCCCTGGCCGTAATACGCAGTATTTT.

The table lists this clonotype with many counts. This chain links TRBV12-3 or TRBV12-4 with TRBJ2-1; 15 nucleotides match TRBD2. Losses at the gene ends were 4 bases for V and 6 bases for J; bases not matched to a gene: 10. This CDR3 has 18 residues. The CDR3 DNA follows: TGTGCCAGCAGTTCGGGACTAGCGGGAGGAATAGTGTCCAATGAGCAGTTCTTC. Its protein is CASSSGLAGGIVSNEQFF.

Ten or more counts support this clonotype. The rearrangement links TRBV15 to TRBJ2-1, with D hard to call. The CDR3 totals 13 residues. CDR1 and CDR2 from the germline V gene are LNHNV and YYDKDF (reference sequence). Between the trimmed V and J ends, which lost 5 bases and 6 bases, there was a span of 11 bases. CDR3 amino acids: CATSPLFPNEQFF. In nucleotides, the CDR3 is TGTGCCACCAGCCCCCTTTTCCCCAATGAGCAGTTCTTC.

The chain is built from TRBV20-1 and TRBJ1-5; D call uncertain. This CDR3 region has 12 residues. The ends were cut back, 7 bases at V and 2 bases at J, with 9 bases in the middle. Germline assignment: CDR1 DFQATT and CDR2 SNEGSKA (reference sequence). CDR3 nucleotides: TGCAGTGTGAGAAGCGGCAATCAGCCCCAGCATTTT. Its translation is CSVRSGNQPQHF.

Comment on this clonotype: The CDR3 does not end in the conserved phenylalanine or tryptophan, so this is likely a read error. The chain uses TRBV6-2 or TRBV6-3 and TRBJ2-7; tentatively, D is TRBD1 (5 bases). Per germline, CDR1 MNHEY and CDR2 SVGEGT. The CDR3 covers 11 residues. V lost 4 bases to trimming and J lost 6 bases, with 7 bases between them. CDR3 residues: CASSWGGEQYS. As DNA, the CDR3 is TGTGCCAGCAGTTGGGGCGGCGAGCAGTACTCC.

The V call is TRBV12-3 or TRBV12-4, the J call TRBJ1-5; D gene uncertain. The CDR3 length is 14 residues. Trimming removed 3 bases from V and 0 bases from J, with 6 bases in between. CDR3 in amino acids: CASSFTYSNQPQHF. The CDR3 DNA follows: TGTGCCAGCAGTTTTACTTATAGCAATCAGCCCCAGCATTTT.

This clonotype came up many times. V and J are TRBV7-8 and TRBJ2-1; 11 bases map to TRBD2. From germline, CDR1 is SGHVS and CDR2 FQNEAQ. V lost 3 bases and J lost 6; bases outside the gene matches: 4. This CDR3 is 15 amino acids long. The CDR3 DNA follows: TGTGCCAGCAGCTTCGATAGCGGGAGGGCCAATGAGCAGTTCTTC. Its translation: CASSFDSGRANEQFF.

The chain carries TRBV7-9 and TRBJ2-4; possibly TRBD1 or TRBD2 for D (5 bases each). Germline lookup yields CDR1 SEHNR and CDR2 FQNEAQ (reference sequence). This CDR3 spans 14 amino acids. Trimming shortened V by 4 bases and J by 7 bases, and 14 bases separated the two germline ends. CDR3 DNA: TGTGCCAGCAGCTCTTTGGGACCGCCGAACATTCAGTACTTC. Translating it yields CASSSLGPPNIQYF.

This clonotype was seen ten or more times. V is TRBV24-1 and J is TRBJ2-5; 13 bases align to TRBD2. The V gene's germline CDR1 is KGHDR and CDR2 SFDVKD. The CDR3 sequence is 16 residues long. V lost 3 bases and J lost 5; bases outside the gene matches: 5. The CDR3 protein is CATSDAGTSGIETQYF. In DNA form, the CDR3 reads TGTGCCACCAGTGATGCAGGGACTAGCGGGATTGAGACCCAGTACTTC.

This clonotype occurred many times. V usage is TRBV28 and J usage is TRBJ1-2, with D hard to call. The CDR3 loop spans 12 amino acids. Trimming shortened V by 4 bases and J by 6 bases, and 9 bases separated the two germline ends. Germline V gene lookup returns CDR1 MDHEN and CDR2 SYDVKM. The CDR3 spells CASSWAQNGYTF. CDR3 bases: TGTGCCAGCAGTTGGGCTCAGAATGGCTACACCTTC.

The table lists this clonotype with many counts. The V and J genes are TRBV11-2 and TRBJ2-7; no reliable D call. V was trimmed by 2 bases and J by 3 bases, leaving 11 bases between them. Germline values: CDR1 SGHAT, CDR2 FQNNGV. The CDR3 extends over 14 amino acids. The CDR3 region is CASSLSDSFYEQYF. Written as DNA, the CDR3 is TGTGCCAGCAGCTTAAGCGACTCCTTCTACGAGCAGTACTTC.

Many counts were recorded for this clonotype. The CDR3 DNA is TGTGCCAGCTCACCGGACAGGGGAGAGACCCAGTACTTC. Its protein is CASSPDRGETQYF. The chain employs TRBV18 and TRBJ2-5; 9 bases line up with TRBD1. With V trimmed by 3 bases and J by 4 bases, 0 bases remained unmatched. There are 13 residues in the CDR3. Germline V CDR1 and CDR2: KGHSH, LQKENI.

J is TRBJ2-3 and V is TRBV24-1, with 7 bases matching TRBD2. Germline values: CDR1 KGHDR, CDR2 SFDVKD. With V trimmed by 5 bases and J by 3 bases, 10 bases remained unmatched. This CDR3 has 16 residues. The CDR3 nucleotides are TGTGCCACCAGTGTCTCAGGACTAGTGGGGACAGATACGCAGTATTTT. This encodes CATSVSGLVGTDTQYF.

In this sample, this clonotype turned up many times. The chain recombines TRBV5-1 with TRBJ2-7; D remains ambiguous. The CDR3 totals 14 residues. CDR1 and CDR2 from the germline V gene are SGHRS and YFSETQ. Trimming pared 0 bases from V and 7 bases from J, leaving 14 bases between. The CDR3 region is CASSLVLAVGEQYF. CDR3 in DNA: TGCGCCAGCAGCTTGGTTTTAGCCGTAGGAGAGCAGTACTTC.

The chain is built from TRBV6-1 and TRBJ1-5; D ambiguous. Trimming pared 6 bases from V and 3 bases from J, leaving 12 bases between. The CDR3 totals 14 residues. CDR1 is MNHNS, CDR2 SASEGT, per germline. The CDR3 reads CASRLRHINQPQHF. The DNA for the CDR3 is TGTGCCAGCAGACTCCGACATATCAATCAGCCCCAGCATTTT.

This clonotype was observed at least ten times. The chain uses TRBV3-1 and TRBJ2-5, with TRBD2 matching over 12 bases. CDR1 LGHDT and CDR2 YNNKEL come from the germline V gene (reference sequence). V was pared by 0 bases and J by 5 bases, with 7 bases of the junction left unmatched. CDR3 length: 17 amino acids. The CDR3 is CASSQDGRLAGDETQYF. The DNA of the CDR3 is TGTGCCAGCAGCCAAGATGGTAGACTAGCGGGAGACGAGACCCAGTACTTC.

At least ten counts were recorded for this clonotype. The chain is built from TRBV6-6 and TRBJ1-6; unclear D gene. Germline lookup yields CDR1 MNHNY and CDR2 SVGAGI (reference sequence). The CDR3 length is 15 residues. V gave up 8 bases and J gave up 3 bases, with 14 bases separating them. This CDR3 is CASSPQEVYNSPLHF. The CDR3 nucleotides are TGTGCCAGCTCTCCCCAGGAGGTCTATAATTCACCCCTCCACTTT.

Only a few counts were recorded for this clonotype. The chain uses TRBV19 and TRBJ2-6, with TRBD1 identical over 7 bases. CDR1 is LNHDA and CDR2 is SQIVND in the germline V gene (reference sequence). The V gene end was trimmed by 7 bases and the J gene end by 0 bases; junction bases not matched to a gene: 9. CDR3 length: 17 residues. DNA for the CDR3: TGTGCCAGTACCCGGACAGGAGCGAACTCTGGGGCCAACGTCCTGACTTTC. Its translation is CASTRTGANSGANVLTF.

There are many counts of this clonotype. V and J are TRBV6-5 and TRBJ2-3, with 8 bases fitting TRBD1. V lost 5 bases and J lost 4; bases outside the gene matches: 5. Germline V gene lookup returns CDR1 MNHEY and CDR2 SVGAGI. The CDR3 totals 14 residues. CDR3 amino acids: CASSGTGEADTQYF. The CDR3, as DNA: TGTGCCAGCAGTGGGACAGGAGAGGCAGATACGCAGTATTTT.

V and J are TRBV10-3 and TRBJ2-3; 13 bases fit TRBD2. With 6 bases clipped from V and 4 bases from J, the junction kept 4 bases outside the gene matches. CDR1 ENHRY and CDR2 SYGVKD come from the germline V gene. The CDR3 extends over 15 amino acids. Here the CDR3 DNA reads TGTGCCATCAGCTTGGGACTAGCGGGACCAGATACGCAGTATTTT. This sequence encodes CAISLGLAGPDTQYF.

CDR3 nucleotides: TGTGCCAGCAGTTTACGTGGCGGGAGTGCACTCTACGAGCAGTACTTC. Translation gives CASSLRGGSALYEQYF. The V gene is TRBV12-3 or TRBV12-4, the J gene TRBJ2-7, with 7 nucleotides matching TRBD2. This CDR3 is 16 amino acids long. V was pared by 2 bases and J by 3 bases, with 10 bases of the junction left unmatched.

This clonotype has at least ten counts. This sequence joins TRBV13 and TRBJ2-1; D is unresolved. There are 12 residues in the CDR3. Germline V gene data show CDR1 as PRHDT and CDR2 as FYEKMQ (reference sequence). With 5 bases removed from V and 7 bases from J, the gap between germline ends came to 9 bases. CDR3 DNA: TGTGCCAGCAGCGCCCCCGGGAATGAGCAGTTCTTC. Encoded protein: CASSAPGNEQFF.

This clonotype has at least ten counts. CDR3 region: CASMGLGNPNEQFF. In nucleotides, the CDR3 is TGTGCCAGCATGGGACTAGGAAATCCCAATGAGCAGTTCTTC. This chain links TRBV27 with TRBJ2-1; 8 positions match TRBD2. Germline assignment: CDR1 MNHEY and CDR2 SMNVEV (reference sequence). With V trimmed by 7 bases and J by 6 bases, 8 bases remained unmatched. The CDR3 runs 14 residues.

Points on this clonotype: A read error is possible here, since a much larger clone lies one base away. The V and J genes are TRBV11-2 and TRBJ2-2; D not resolved. Trimming removed 6 bases from V and 6 bases from J, with 14 bases in between. Germline loops: CDR1 SGHAT, CDR2 FQNNGV. This CDR3 region has 14 residues. This CDR3 is CASRAQISPGELFF. CDR3 in DNA: TGTGCCAGCAGGGCCCAAATATCCCCCGGGGAGCTGTTTTTT. Together with reference TRBV11-2 and TRBJ2-2, the CDR3 gives the full variable domain: EAGVAQSPRYKIIEKRQSVAFWCNPISGHATLYWYQQILGQGPKLLIQFQNNGVVDDSQLPKDRFSAERLKGVDSTLKIQPAKLEDSAVYLCASRAQISPGELFFGEGSRLTVL.

The sample holds many counts of this clonotype. V and J are TRBV5-5 and TRBJ1-2; D is undetermined. With 3 bases removed from V and 0 bases from J, the gap between germline ends came to 12 bases. This CDR3 region has 15 residues. Per the germline V gene, CDR1 is SGHKS and CDR2 is YYEKEE (reference sequence). The CDR3 loop is CASSSTGRANYGYTF. The CDR3 nucleotides are TGTGCCAGCAGCTCCACTGGGCGTGCTAACTATGGCTACACCTTC.

This clonotype was recorded at least ten times. The genes are TRBV30 and TRBJ2-1, with a weak D call TRBD2 (5 bases). The CDR3 length is 13 residues. Deletions cut 0 bases from V and 7 bases from J, with 10 bases between. Germline-derived CDR1 and CDR2 are GTSNPN and SVGIG (reference sequence). The CDR3 protein is CAWSVGLLNEQFF. In DNA, the CDR3 is TGTGCCTGGAGTGTAGGACTCTTAAATGAGCAGTTCTTC.

The J gene is TRBJ1-5, the V gene TRBV7-2; D is unresolved. V dropped 2 bases and J dropped 0 bases, with 8 bases sitting between them. The CDR3 loop spans 15 amino acids. Per the germline V gene, CDR1 is SGHTA and CDR2 is FQGNSA. The CDR3 loop reads CASSLMQNSNQPQHF. The CDR3 region has the DNA TGTGCCAGCAGCTTAATGCAAAATAGCAATCAGCCCCAGCATTTT.

This clonotype was observed at least ten times. The V call is TRBV30, the J call TRBJ1-4; D unresolved. V lost 2 bases to trimming and J lost 0 bases, with 13 bases between them. The germline gives CDR1 GTSNPN, CDR2 SVGIG (reference sequence). The CDR3 consists of 16 residues. Here the CDR3 DNA reads TGTGCCTGGAGTCAGCCGGGAGATGCAACTAATGAAAAACTGTTTTTT. This encodes CAWSQPGDATNEKLFF.

Many counts were recorded for this clonotype. The rearrangement uses TRBV9 and TRBJ2-2; the match to TRBD1 covers 7 bases. Germline assignment: CDR1 SGDLS and CDR2 YYNGEE. This CDR3 spans 15 amino acids. V shed 1 base, J shed 4 bases, and the junction held 4 bases outside the gene matches. The CDR3 coding sequence is TGTGCCAGCAGCGTAATGTCAGGGGGCACCGGGGAGCTGTTTTTT. Translation: CASSVMSGGTGELFF.

The table lists this clonotype with many counts. The rearrangement joins TRBV5-1 to TRBJ2-5; tentative D call: TRBD1 (6 bases). Trimming stripped 0 bases from V and 7 bases from J, with 13 bases between. Per the germline V gene, CDR1 is SGHRS and CDR2 is YFSETQ. This CDR3 region has 14 residues. CDR3 DNA: TGCGCCAGCAGCTTGGATGGGACAAGGGGGACCCAGTACTTC. Protein: CASSLDGTRGTQYF.